This T cell receptor beta chain is from a study of blood T cell repertoires in COVID-19. The table came from immunoSEQ multiplex PCR; TCRdb's copy has only in-frame clones and leaves some out. The profile shows around 46,000 clones, around 85% of them singletons. Germline V gene sequence: CDR1 SGDLS, CDR2 YYNGEE. V was cut by 0 bases and J by 4 bases, with 7 bases left in between. This CDR3 has 13 residues. Sequencing used peripheral blood. The sequence derives from a human donor in a cohort sampled during active COVID-19. The chain uses TRBV9 and TRBJ1-2; no reliable D call. Written as DNA, the CDR3 is TGTGCCAGCAGCGTAGACGAGTTCTATGGCTACACCTTC. Amino acids: CASSVDEFYGYTF. The whole variable domain, filled in from reference TRBV9 and TRBJ1-2, reads DSGVTQTPKHLITATGQRVTLRCSPRSGDLSVYWYQQSLDQGLQFLIQYYNGEERAKGNILERFSAQQFPDLHSELNLSSLELGDSALYFCASSVDEFYGYTFGSGTRLTVV.